This entry lists 29 T cell receptor beta chains sequenced from one sample in a study of radiotherapy plus CTLA-4 blockade in lung cancer. Measured with immunoSEQ multiplex PCR; TCRdb has only the in-frame clones, and not every one. The sample has about 60,000 clones, over 65% seen once. The sample consisted of peripheral blood, taken from a patient treated with radiotherapy plus ipilimumab. The receptors come from a human donor with non-small cell lung cancer who had a partial response to radiotherapy plus ipilimumab.

The CDR3 coding sequence is TGTGCCAGCAGCTTAGGGGGAGGACGCAATCAGCCCCAGCATTTT. Protein: CASSLGGGRNQPQHF. The chain carries TRBV7-9 and TRBJ1-5, with D hard to call. CDR3 length equals 15 residues. The germline gives CDR1 SEHNR, CDR2 FQNEAQ (reference sequence). Trimming cost V 1 base and J 2 bases, with 9 bases left between them.

The rearrangement links TRBV6-1 to TRBJ1-5; D not resolved. CDR1 and CDR2 (germline): MNHNS, SASEGT. This CDR3 comprises 14 residues. V was pared by 0 bases and J by 12 bases, with 15 bases between. CDR3 sequence (DNA): TGTGCCAGCAGTGAAGCTTCGCCCGGAGTAAGCCAGCATTTT. The encoded protein is CASSEASPGVSQHF.

The gene calls are TRBV5-1 and TRBJ1-4; possibly TRBD1 for D (6 bases). V was pared by 6 bases and J by 4 bases, with 13 bases between. Germline-derived CDR1 and CDR2 are SGHRS and YFSETQ. The CDR3 length is 14 residues. Here the CDR3 DNA reads TGCGCCAGCACGACAGGTCCTGATAATGAAAAACTGTTTTTT. Translating it yields CASTTGPDNEKLFF.

This clone was seen only once. V gene TRBV6-5 combines with J gene TRBJ2-4, with 9 bases lining up with TRBD2. The germline gives CDR1 MNHEY, CDR2 SVGAGI. The trim removed 2 bases at V and 15 bases at J, leaving 11 bases unmatched. The CDR3 is made up of 14 amino acids. In DNA, the CDR3 is TGTGCCAGCAGTTACAAGCCTAGCGGGGAGGCCTGGTACTTC. Amino acid sequence: CASSYKPSGEAWYF.

The chain is built from TRBV5-6 and TRBJ2-3; 16 nucleotides align to TRBD2. In germline, CDR1 is SGHDT, CDR2 YYEEEE. V shed 2 bases, J shed 0 bases, and the junction held 6 bases outside the gene matches. The CDR3 runs to 19 residues. CDR3 loop: CASSFAGLAGGSSTDTQYF. CDR3 coding DNA: TGTGCCAGCAGCTTTGCGGGACTAGCGGGGGGGTCTAGCACAGATACGCAGTATTTT.

The V call is TRBV28, the J call TRBJ1-4, with 7 bases aligning to TRBD1. The junction had 7 bases not matched to a gene; V was cut back by 4 bases and J by 8 bases. This CDR3 contains 14 residues. The germline gives CDR1 MDHEN, CDR2 SYDVKM. CDR3 nucleotide sequence: TGTGCCAGCAGTTCGGGACAGCACGGGGAAAAACTGTTTTTT. Amino acids: CASSSGQHGEKLFF.

This chain connects TRBV28 to TRBJ2-7; tentatively, D is TRBD2 (6 bases). Trimming removed 6 bases at V and 7 bases at J, with 16 bases between. The germline V gene encodes CDR1 MDHEN and CDR2 SYDVKM. The CDR3 length is 13 residues. The CDR3 region has the DNA TGTGCCAGCAGCTCCTCCCGCGGGGTAGAGCAGTACTTC. Translated: CASSSSRGVEQYF.

The chain has TRBV2 and TRBJ2-5; the match to TRBD2 covers 10 bases. After removal of 2 bases from V and 4 bases from J, the junction contained 7 bases not matched to a gene. The germline V gene has CDR1 SNHLY and CDR2 FYNNEI. The CDR3 is made up of 16 amino acids. The CDR3 protein is CASSERGAGGRETQYF. The CDR3 nucleotides are TGTGCCAGCAGTGAAAGGGGAGCGGGGGGGCGAGAGACCCAGTACTTC.

The rearrangement joins TRBV5-6 to TRBJ1-5; D is undetermined. Trimming removed 0 bases from V and 5 bases from J, with 3 bases in between. This CDR3 has 12 amino acids. Germline assignment: CDR1 SGHDT and CDR2 YYEEEE. CDR3 region: CASSLVDQPQHF. As DNA, the CDR3 is TGTGCCAGCAGCTTGGTAGATCAGCCCCAGCATTTT.

The chain recombines TRBV14 with TRBJ1-5; no clear D. The CDR3 totals 13 residues. Trimming removed 0 bases from V and 9 bases from J, with 9 bases in between. The germline V gene encodes CDR1 SGHDN and CDR2 FVKESK. CDR3 sequence: CASSQDMVGPQHF. The CDR3 region has the DNA TGTGCCAGCAGCCAAGATATGGTCGGGCCCCAGCATTTT. The complete variable domain, with remaining parts taken from reference TRBV14 and TRBJ1-5, reads EAGVTQFPSHSVIEKGQTVTLRCDPISGHDNLYWYRRVMGKEIKFLLHFVKESKQDESGMPNNRFLAERTGGTYSTLKVQPAELEDSGVYFCASSQDMVGPQHFGDGTRLSIL.

This chain joins TRBV13 and TRBJ2-4, with 12 bases fitting TRBD2. With V trimmed by 2 bases and J by 0 bases, 5 bases remained unmatched. The CDR3 has 18 amino acids. In germline, CDR1 is PRHDT, CDR2 FYEKMQ (reference sequence). The CDR3 nucleotides are TGTGCCAGCAGCTTAAACCCACTAGCGGGGGGAGCCAAAAACATTCAGTACTTC. This encodes CASSLNPLAGGAKNIQYF.

The chain uses TRBV5-8 and TRBJ1-1; TRBD1 is a possible D gene (6 bases). The CDR3 is 13 residues long. V was clipped by 0 bases and J by 11 bases, with 14 bases between them. The germline CDR1 and CDR2 sequences are SGHTS and YDEGEE. CDR3 protein: CASSLAGGAAAFF. Here the CDR3 DNA reads TGTGCCAGCAGCTTGGCCGGGGGGGCTGCTGCTTTCTTT.

The V gene is TRBV4-3, the J gene TRBJ1-6; a weak D match, TRBD1 (6 bases). Looked up from germline, CDR1 is LGHNA and CDR2 is YSLEER. V was clipped by 0 bases and J by 10 bases, with 13 bases between them. The CDR3 sequence is 15 residues long. The CDR3 coding sequence is TGCGCCAGCAGCCAAGAGGGGACATTAGGCTCACCCCTCCACTTT. Amino acids: CASSQEGTLGSPLHF.

This clone was seen a handful of times. The genes are TRBV6-1 and TRBJ2-7, with 10 bases that match TRBD2. Germline CDR1 reads MNHNS; CDR2 reads SASEGT. The V and J ends lost 5 bases and 3 bases, in that order; junction bases with no gene match: 4. This CDR3 region has 14 residues. CDR3 region: CASSLSGGNYEQYF. CDR3 in DNA: TGTGCCAGCAGTCTTAGCGGGGGGAACTACGAGCAGTACTTC.

This clone was seen a few times. The V and J genes are TRBV18 and TRBJ2-7; D remains ambiguous. The CDR3 extends over 14 amino acids. Deletions cut 2 bases from V and 0 bases from J, with 8 bases between. Germline CDR1 and CDR2: KGHSH and LQKENI. CDR3 DNA sequence: TGTGCCAGCTCACCAGAGAGTCACTCCTACGAGCAGTACTTC. Protein: CASSPESHSYEQYF.

The chain recombines TRBV9 with TRBJ2-3; TRBD2 agrees at 14 bases. The V gene's germline CDR1 is SGDLS and CDR2 YYNGEE. The CDR3 contains 17 residues. Germline trimming cut 0 bases from V and 8 bases from J; bases unmatched to any gene: 8. CDR3 coding DNA: TGTGCCAGCAGCGTAGCTACGACTAGCGGGGGGGAAGGTACGCAGTATTTT. Amino acids: CASSVATTSGGEGTQYF.

This chain joins TRBV6-5 and TRBJ2-3, with a possible D match to TRBD2 (6 bases). The CDR3 loop spans 14 amino acids. V was clipped by 5 bases and J by 5 bases, with 14 bases between them. From germline, CDR1 is MNHEY and CDR2 SVGAGI. CDR3 region: CASSPPGVVDTQYF. The CDR3 DNA is TGTGCCAGCAGTCCCCCGGGGGTGGTAGATACGCAGTATTTT.

This clone occurred a few times. The chain recombines TRBV6-6 with TRBJ1-5; D is uncertain. The CDR3 runs 14 residues. The V end lost 8 bases, the J end lost 0 bases, and 11 bases lay between the germline ends. CDR1 is MNHNY and CDR2 is SVGAGI in the germline V gene (reference sequence). The CDR3 DNA sequence: TGTGCCAGCTGGGCGAGGGATAGCAATCAGCCCCAGCATTTT. This gives the protein CASWARDSNQPQHF.

The chain recombines TRBV5-5 with TRBJ2-7; 8 positions match TRBD1. Germline CDR1 is SGHKS and CDR2 is YYEKEE (reference sequence). The CDR3 length is 15 residues. Trimming at V came to 0 bases and at J to 4 bases, leaving 6 bases not matched to a gene. The CDR3 here is CASSLGGTGGYEQYF. The CDR3 DNA is TGTGCCAGCAGCTTGGGAGGGACAGGAGGTTACGAGCAGTACTTC.

This rearrangement joins TRBV5-1 to TRBJ2-7; 10 nucleotides align to TRBD1. Germline assignment: CDR1 SGHRS and CDR2 YFSETQ. The CDR3 loop spans 15 amino acids. Trimming at V came to 3 bases and at J to 2 bases, leaving 5 bases not matched to a gene. The CDR3 sequence: CASSSGTGAPYEQYF. The DNA for the CDR3 is TGCGCCAGCAGCTCGGGGACAGGGGCGCCCTACGAGCAGTACTTC.

This chain joins TRBV7-3 and TRBJ2-1; the match to TRBD2 covers 7 bases. CDR1 SGHTA and CDR2 FQGTGA come from the germline V gene. V trimming: 1 base; J trimming: 8 bases; junction bases outside the gene matches: 2. The CDR3 is made up of 13 amino acids. The chain's CDR3 is CASSLRRGDEQFF. The DNA of the CDR3 is TGTGCCAGCAGCTTAAGACGGGGGGATGAGCAGTTCTTC.

In this sample, this clone turned up once. The chain employs TRBV7-2 and TRBJ2-3, with 7 bases identical to TRBD2. This CDR3 region has 15 residues. From germline, CDR1 is SGHTA and CDR2 FQGNSA. J lost 2 bases, V lost 5 bases, and 7 bases had no gene match. CDR3 DNA: TGTGCCAGCAGCCCAGGACTAGTTCTCACAGATACGCAGTATTTT. Translated, it gives CASSPGLVLTDTQYF.

This clone was seen just once. V is TRBV2 and J is TRBJ2-7; TRBD2 aligns across 12 bases. Germline V lookup: CDR1 SNHLY, CDR2 FYNNEI. The CDR3 loop spans 14 amino acids. With V trimmed by 6 bases and J by 4 bases, 4 bases remained unmatched. The DNA of the CDR3 is TGTGCCAGCAGAAGGACTAGCGGGGCTTACGAGCAGTACTTC. Its protein is CASRRTSGAYEQYF.

This clone came up once. The rearrangement joins TRBV2 to TRBJ2-1; TRBD2 agrees at 13 bases. The CDR3 has 15 residues. From germline, CDR1 is SNHLY and CDR2 FYNNEI. Trimming took 6 bases from V and 9 from J; bases not matched to a gene: 8. DNA for the CDR3: TGTGCCAGCAGGGCAACTAGCGGGGGGGCCGTTGAGCAGTTCTTC. The encoded protein is CASRATSGGAVEQFF.

This clone has a single count. DNA for the CDR3: TGTGCCAGCAGCTTATTTATGAACACTGAAGCTTTCTTT. Its translation is CASSLFMNTEAFF. The genes are TRBV7-2 and TRBJ1-1, with no clear D. Trimming removed 2 bases at V and 0 bases at J, with 4 bases between. This CDR3 region has 13 residues. Germline CDR1 and CDR2: SGHTA and FQGNSA.

The CDR3 sequence is CACAGGRGNIQYF. The DNA of the CDR3 is TGTGCCTGTGCGGGGGGGCGGGGGAACATTCAGTACTTC. The rearrangement links TRBV19 to TRBJ2-4, with 9 bases fitting TRBD2. V shed 11 bases and J 7 bases; nucleotides not matched to a gene: 9. The CDR3 length is 13 residues. CDR1 is LNHDA and CDR2 is SQIVND in the germline V gene (reference sequence). Looking up the rest from reference TRBV19 and TRBJ2-4 gives the full variable domain: DGGITQSPKYLFRKEGQNVTLSCEQNLNHDAMYWYRQDPGQGLRLIYYSQIVNDFQKGDIAEGYSVSREKKESFPLTVTSAQKNPTAFYLCACAGGRGNIQYFGAGTRLSVL.

The CDR3 sequence: CASSVQRETQYF. The DNA of the CDR3 is TGTGCCAGCAGTGTCCAGAGGGAGACCCAGTACTTC. The chain couples TRBV6-1 to TRBJ2-5, with D unresolved. Germline-derived CDR1 and CDR2 are MNHNS and SASEGT. The CDR3 has 12 residues. V was pared by 4 bases and J by 5 bases, with 8 bases between.

The chain couples TRBV6-1 to TRBJ1-4; tentative D call: TRBD1 (6 bases). The V end was cut by 8 bases, the J end by 0 bases, with 7 bases between. Germline V lookup: CDR1 MNHNS, CDR2 SASEGT. CDR3 length: 13 amino acids. CDR3 loop: CASAGATNEKLFF. In nucleotides, the CDR3 is TGTGCCAGCGCAGGGGCAACTAATGAAAAACTGTTTTTT.

This chain's CDR3 is CASSPLNTGELFF. CDR3 coding DNA: TGTGCCAGCAGTCCCTTGAACACCGGGGAGCTGTTTTTT. The V and J genes are TRBV6-6 and TRBJ2-2; D is undetermined. V lost 5 bases and J lost 1, with 5 bases in between. In germline, CDR1 is MNHNY, CDR2 SVGAGI (reference sequence). The CDR3 covers 13 residues.